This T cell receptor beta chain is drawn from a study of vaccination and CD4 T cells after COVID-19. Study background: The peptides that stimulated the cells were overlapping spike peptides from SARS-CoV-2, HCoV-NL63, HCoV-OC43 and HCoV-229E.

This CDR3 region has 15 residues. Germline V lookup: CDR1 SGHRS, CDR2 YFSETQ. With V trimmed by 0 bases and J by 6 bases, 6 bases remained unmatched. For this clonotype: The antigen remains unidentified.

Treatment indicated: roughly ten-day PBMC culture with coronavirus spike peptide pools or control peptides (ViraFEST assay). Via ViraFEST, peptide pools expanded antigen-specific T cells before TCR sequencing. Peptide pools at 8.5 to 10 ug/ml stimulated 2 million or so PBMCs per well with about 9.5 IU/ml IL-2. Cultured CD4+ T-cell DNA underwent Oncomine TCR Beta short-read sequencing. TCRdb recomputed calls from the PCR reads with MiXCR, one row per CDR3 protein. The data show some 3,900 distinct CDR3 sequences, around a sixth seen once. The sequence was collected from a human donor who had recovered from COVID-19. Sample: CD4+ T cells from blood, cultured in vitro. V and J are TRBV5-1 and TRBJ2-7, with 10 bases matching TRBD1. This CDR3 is CASSLGDRGSGEQYF. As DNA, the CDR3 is TGCGCCAGCAGCTTGGGGGACAGGGGTTCGGGCGAGCAGTACTTC.